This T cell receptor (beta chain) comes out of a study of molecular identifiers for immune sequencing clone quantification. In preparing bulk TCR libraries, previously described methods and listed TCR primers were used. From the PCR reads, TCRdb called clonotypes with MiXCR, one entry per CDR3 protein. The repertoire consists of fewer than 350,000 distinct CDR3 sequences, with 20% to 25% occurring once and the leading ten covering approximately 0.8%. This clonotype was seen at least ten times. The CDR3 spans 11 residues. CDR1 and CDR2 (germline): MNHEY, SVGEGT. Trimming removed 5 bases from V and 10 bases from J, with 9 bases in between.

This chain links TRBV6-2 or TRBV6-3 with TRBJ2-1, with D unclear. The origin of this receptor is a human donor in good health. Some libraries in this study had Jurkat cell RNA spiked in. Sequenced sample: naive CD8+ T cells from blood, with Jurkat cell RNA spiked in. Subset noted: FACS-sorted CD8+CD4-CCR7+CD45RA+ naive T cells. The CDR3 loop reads CASSPGQEQFF. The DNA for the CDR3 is TGTGCCAGCAGTCCCGGCCAGGAGCAGTTCTTC.